This is a list of T cell receptor beta chains from one sample in a study of response to subunit inactivated influenza vaccine. One entry per CDR3 protein results from TCRdb running MiXCR on the RT-PCR reads. The data contain 630,000 or so distinct CDR3 sequences, 15% to 17% of them singletons. This material consisted of PBMCs from blood, taken 11 to 12 days after vaccination. These receptors originate from a man over 45 who received an inactivated influenza vaccine. Each CDR3 is given with its conserved first and last residue. Each record gives: D gene, clone size, J gene, V gene, CDR3 protein, CDR3 DNA. D genes are given only for firm matches. Not every row has a clone size; where given, it reads once, few, many or a size class.

D gene: TRBD1
clone size: .
J gene: TRBJ2-5
V gene: TRBV4-3
CDR3 protein: CASSRITGTGQETQYF
CDR3 DNA: TGCGCCAGCAGCCGCATCACCGGGACAGGGCAAGAGACCCAGTACTTC

D gene: .
clone size: few
J gene: TRBJ2-7
V gene: TRBV29-1
CDR3 protein: CSVRLGATYEQYF
CDR3 DNA: TGCAGCGTGCGGCTCGGGGCTACCTACGAGCAGTACTTC

D gene: TRBD1
clone size: .
J gene: TRBJ1-5
V gene: TRBV20-1
CDR3 protein: CSAPGQGYNQPQHF
CDR3 DNA: TGCAGTGCTCCGGGACAGGGGTACAATCAGCCCCAGCATTTT

D gene: .
clone size: many
J gene: TRBJ2-2
V gene: TRBV7-9
CDR3 protein: CASSSPWNTGELFF
CDR3 DNA: TGTGCCAGCAGCTCCCCCTGGAACACCGGGGAGCTGTTTTTT

D gene: TRBD1
clone size: .
J gene: TRBJ2-7
V gene: TRBV6-2/TRBV6-3
CDR3 protein: CASRRSGTALYEQYF
CDR3 DNA: TGTGCCAGCAGACGCTCCGGGACAGCCCTATACGAGCAGTACTTC

D gene: TRBD2
clone size: .
J gene: TRBJ2-3
V gene: TRBV7-3
CDR3 protein: CASSLTSPDTASGREDSYTQYF
CDR3 DNA: TGTGCCAGCAGCTTAACGAGTCCGGACACCGCTAGCGGGAGGGAGGACAGTTATACGCAGTATTTT

D gene: TRBD2
clone size: few
J gene: TRBJ2-1
V gene: TRBV28
CDR3 protein: CASSLFEGGSSYNEQFF
CDR3 DNA: TGTGCCAGCAGTTTATTTGAGGGAGGGAGCTCCTACAATGAGCAGTTCTTC

D gene: .
clone size: few
J gene: TRBJ2-1
V gene: TRBV12-3/TRBV12-4
CDR3 protein: CASSQPNTGTYRDNEQFF
CDR3 DNA: TGTGCCAGCAGTCAACCAAATACCGGGACATACCGAGACAATGAGCAGTTCTTC

D gene: TRBD2
clone size: .
J gene: TRBJ2-1
V gene: TRBV6-2/TRBV6-3
CDR3 protein: CASSDKRGYYNEQFF
CDR3 DNA: TGTGCCAGCAGTGATAAGCGGGGGTATTACAATGAGCAGTTCTTC

D gene: .
clone size: .
J gene: TRBJ1-1
V gene: TRBV12-3/TRBV12-4
CDR3 protein: CASSLREMNTEAFF
CDR3 DNA: TGTGCCAGCAGTTTACGGGAAATGAACACTGAAGCTTTCTTT

D gene: TRBD1
clone size: .
J gene: TRBJ1-2
V gene: TRBV29-1
CDR3 protein: CSVVDRGISGYTF
CDR3 DNA: TGCAGCGTTGTAGACAGGGGAATATCTGGCTACACCTTC

D gene: TRBD2
clone size: .
J gene: TRBJ2-7
V gene: TRBV6-2/TRBV6-3
CDR3 protein: CASSYSRSSLAGGLSSLRDEQYF
CDR3 DNA: TGTGCCAGCAGTTACTCGAGGAGTTCACTAGCGGGAGGTTTATCGTCCCTACGAGACGAGCAGTACTTC

D gene: TRBD2
clone size: few
J gene: TRBJ2-5
V gene: TRBV20-1
CDR3 protein: CSGRWGRGAETQYF
CDR3 DNA: TGCAGTGGTAGATGGGGGAGGGGTGCGGAGACCCAGTACTTC

D gene: .
clone size: few
J gene: TRBJ1-1
V gene: TRBV5-1
CDR3 protein: CASRSGTWGTEAFF
CDR3 DNA: TGCGCCAGCAGGTCCGGGACGTGGGGAACTGAAGCTTTCTTT

D gene: .
clone size: .
J gene: TRBJ2-7
V gene: TRBV12-3/TRBV12-4
CDR3 protein: CASSLRGGQDSYEQYF
CDR3 DNA: TGTGCCAGCAGTTTACGGGGTGGGCAGGACTCCTACGAGCAGTACTTC

D gene: .
clone size: few
J gene: TRBJ2-1
V gene: TRBV7-8
CDR3 protein: CASGPREGTISYNEQFF
CDR3 DNA: TGTGCCAGCGGACCCCGAGAGGGAACCATCTCCTACAATGAGCAGTTCTTC

D gene: TRBD2
clone size: .
J gene: TRBJ2-2
V gene: TRBV12-3/TRBV12-4
CDR3 protein: CASSLLGLVITGELFF
CDR3 DNA: TGTGCCAGCAGTTTACTGGGACTAGTTATCACCGGGGAGCTGTTTTTT

D gene: TRBD1
clone size: .
J gene: TRBJ2-7
V gene: TRBV5-4
CDR3 protein: CASSLRTGALGSYEQYF
CDR3 DNA: TGTGCCAGCAGCCTGAGGACAGGGGCTCTCGGTTCATACGAGCAGTACTTC

D gene: TRBD1
clone size: few
J gene: TRBJ2-7
V gene: TRBV18
CDR3 protein: CASSPTGTGGFYEQYF
CDR3 DNA: TGTGCCAGCTCACCCACCGGGACAGGGGGCTTCTACGAGCAGTACTTC

D gene: TRBD1
clone size: .
J gene: TRBJ2-5
V gene: TRBV20-1
CDR3 protein: CSAKPDRVIETQYF
CDR3 DNA: TGCAGTGCAAAACCCGACAGGGTAATAGAGACCCAGTACTTC

D gene: .
clone size: few
J gene: TRBJ1-1
V gene: TRBV6-1
CDR3 protein: CASSPRGGYTEAFF
CDR3 DNA: TGTGCCAGCAGTCCTCGGGGGGGTTACACTGAAGCTTTCTTT

D gene: .
clone size: few
J gene: TRBJ1-6
V gene: TRBV7-9
CDR3 protein: CASSTGVSPLHF
CDR3 DNA: TGTGCCAGTTCAACGGGGGTTTCACCCCTCCACTTT

D gene: .
clone size: few
J gene: TRBJ2-2
V gene: TRBV18
CDR3 protein: CASSISKDTGELFF
CDR3 DNA: TGTGCCAGCTCAATATCAAAGGATACCGGGGAGCTGTTTTTT

D gene: TRBD2
clone size: .
J gene: TRBJ2-3
V gene: TRBV14
CDR3 protein: CASSQPAGGPDTQYF
CDR3 DNA: TGTGCCAGCAGCCAGCCAGCGGGGGGGCCAGATACGCAGTATTTT

D gene: TRBD2
clone size: .
J gene: TRBJ2-1
V gene: TRBV7-2
CDR3 protein: CASNQAGGRRRGNEQFF
CDR3 DNA: TGTGCCAGCAACCAGGCAGGCGGGAGGAGGCGCGGCAATGAGCAGTTCTTC

D gene: TRBD1
clone size: few
J gene: TRBJ2-7
V gene: TRBV6-2/TRBV6-3
CDR3 protein: CASRNPGQGVAFEQYF
CDR3 DNA: TGTGCCAGCAGGAATCCGGGACAGGGGGTCGCCTTCGAGCAGTACTTC

D gene: .
clone size: many
J gene: TRBJ1-1
V gene: TRBV7-2
CDR3 protein: CASSWGGNTEAFF
CDR3 DNA: TGTGCCAGCAGCTGGGGGGGGAACACTGAAGCTTTCTTT

D gene: .
clone size: few
J gene: TRBJ2-3
V gene: TRBV7-3
CDR3 protein: CASSLTAGGTDTQYF
CDR3 DNA: TGTGCCAGCAGCTTAACGGCAGGTGGCACAGATACGCAGTATTTT

D gene: .
clone size: few
J gene: TRBJ1-5
V gene: TRBV5-1
CDR3 protein: CASSLAASTRGNQPQHF
CDR3 DNA: TGCGCCAGCAGCTTGGCGGCCTCGACAAGGGGCAATCAGCCCCAGCATTTT

D gene: TRBD1
clone size: few
J gene: TRBJ1-6
V gene: TRBV29-1
CDR3 protein: CSASGGPNSPLHF
CDR3 DNA: TGCAGCGCTTCAGGGGGGCCCAATTCACCCCTCCACTTT

D gene: .
clone size: .
J gene: TRBJ1-1
V gene: TRBV6-6
CDR3 protein: CASSARGQPEAFF
CDR3 DNA: TGTGCCAGCAGCGCCAGGGGACAACCTGAAGCTTTCTTT

D gene: .
clone size: many
J gene: TRBJ2-2
V gene: TRBV5-1
CDR3 protein: CASSLSLGNTGELFF
CDR3 DNA: TGCGCCAGCAGCTTGTCCTTAGGGAACACCGGGGAGCTGTTTTTT

D gene: TRBD1
clone size: .
J gene: TRBJ2-7
V gene: TRBV7-8
CDR3 protein: CASSYYGTGASYEQYF
CDR3 DNA: TGTGCCAGCAGCTATTACGGGACAGGAGCCTCCTACGAGCAGTACTTC

D gene: .
clone size: .
J gene: TRBJ1-6
V gene: TRBV2
CDR3 protein: CASRLSSYNSPLHF
CDR3 DNA: TGTGCCAGCAGGTTAAGCTCCTATAATTCACCCCTCCACTTT

D gene: .
clone size: .
J gene: TRBJ1-1
V gene: TRBV7-2
CDR3 protein: CASSPFSGTEAFF
CDR3 DNA: TGTGCCAGCAGCCCTTTCTCGGGCACTGAAGCTTTCTTT

D gene: TRBD1
clone size: .
J gene: TRBJ1-6
V gene: TRBV15
CDR3 protein: CATSRNGQGGSPLHF
CDR3 DNA: TGTGCCACCAGCAGAAATGGACAGGGTGGTTCACCCCTCCACTTT